The 14 T cell receptor beta chains reported below all come from one sample, sequenced in a study of CXCR3-negative and CXCR3-positive naive CD8 T cells (dated by TCRdb to about 2019). General conclusions and limits of the study: TRB CDR3s from CXCR3-positive naive cells showed higher hydrophobicity (lower Kidera factor 4), lower energy, and higher strength and volume indices than CXCR3-negative naive cells.

The antigens of these receptors remain unknown. Sequencing was performed on a NextSeq 550. The Human TCR Profiling Kit (MiLaboratory) was used to make UMI-labeled 5' RACE TRB cDNA libraries. TCRdb reprocessed the reads, reporting each CDR3 protein sequence once and no DNA. Per the sample table, the count is 90,000 to 150,000 distinct CDR3 sequences. Of the sample, around 0.38% falls within the top ten clones. The sample comprised naive CXCR3+ CD8+ T cells from blood. Per the publication, the cell subset or site label means: CD45RO-CCR7+CD27+CD95- naive CD8+ T cells expressing CXCR3 (TNR3+). These receptors all stem from a human donor in good health. Some clones in this sample may be carry-over from other donors' samples.

The V call is TRBV7-6, the J call TRBJ1-1. Germline values: CDR1 SGHVS, CDR2 FNYEAQ. The CDR3 extends over 14 amino acids. CDR3 sequence: CASSLADSGTEAFF.

The chain carries TRBV12-3 or TRBV12-4 and TRBJ1-1; TCRdb's D gene call, TRBD1, goes unchecked for lack of DNA. CDR3 size: 12 residues. The CDR3 reads CASSFLGAEAFF.

The V and J genes are TRBV10-2 and TRBJ2-7; TCRdb gives TRBD2 as the D gene, but with no DNA this cannot be confirmed. Germline CDR1 reads WSHSY; CDR2 reads SAAADI. This CDR3 has 15 amino acids. The CDR3 is CASTPRTSGSYEQYF.

V is TRBV7-2 and J is TRBJ2-1. CDR1 SGHTA and CDR2 FQGNSA come from the germline V gene. The CDR3 totals 11 residues. The CDR3 loop is CASTWVGEQFF.

The chain recombines TRBV7-6 with TRBJ2-1. Germline V gene data show CDR1 as SGHVS and CDR2 as FNYEAQ. The CDR3 sequence is 16 residues long. The CDR3: CASSLELTSSYNEQFF.

The chain combines TRBV12-3 or TRBV12-4 with TRBJ2-1. The CDR3 spans 11 residues. This CDR3 reads CASLNYNEQFF.

V and J are TRBV28 and TRBJ1-5; as DNA is missing, the TRBD1 call by TCRdb cannot be tested. This CDR3 comprises 14 residues. Germline CDR1 MDHEN, CDR2 SYDVKM. CDR3 region: CASSLRGWGQPQHF.

This sequence joins TRBV20-1 and TRBJ2-7; the D call of TRBD1 rests on TCRdb alone, since no DNA is present to check it. There are 14 residues in the CDR3. The germline V gene has CDR1 DFQATT and CDR2 SNEGSKA (reference sequence). The CDR3 spells CSARVGRSSYEQYF.

The V gene is TRBV15, the J gene TRBJ2-1. The CDR3 spans 15 residues. CDR1 is LNHNV and CDR2 is YYDKDF in the germline V gene (reference sequence). This CDR3 is CATSSLFGQNNEQFF.

The rearrangement uses TRBV19 and TRBJ2-3; TCRdb proposes TRBD2, but this gene call is untestable without DNA. Per germline, CDR1 LNHDA and CDR2 SQIVND (reference sequence). The CDR3 consists of 15 residues. The CDR3 reads CASSIASRGTDTQYF.

The gene calls are TRBV5-1 and TRBJ2-1; the TCRdb call, TRBD2, lacks DNA for checking. CDR3 size: 18 residues. Germline V gene lookup returns CDR1 SGHRS and CDR2 YFSETQ. The CDR3 sequence: CASSLGTLLAGGDNEQFF.

The gene calls are TRBV29-1 and TRBJ1-4. This CDR3 comprises 12 residues. Germline loops: CDR1 SQVTM, CDR2 ANQGSEA. The CDR3 reads CSPLDLDEKLFF.

This chain links TRBV20-1 with TRBJ2-3. CDR3 length: 14 residues. Germline V lookup: CDR1 DFQATT, CDR2 SNEGSKA (reference sequence). CDR3 in amino acids: CSARGVGYTDTQYF.

J is TRBJ2-5 and V is TRBV27; the TCRdb call, TRBD1, lacks DNA for checking. From germline, CDR1 is MNHEY and CDR2 SMNVEV (reference sequence). This CDR3 region has 15 residues. CDR3 residues: CASTPLGQGIETQYF.